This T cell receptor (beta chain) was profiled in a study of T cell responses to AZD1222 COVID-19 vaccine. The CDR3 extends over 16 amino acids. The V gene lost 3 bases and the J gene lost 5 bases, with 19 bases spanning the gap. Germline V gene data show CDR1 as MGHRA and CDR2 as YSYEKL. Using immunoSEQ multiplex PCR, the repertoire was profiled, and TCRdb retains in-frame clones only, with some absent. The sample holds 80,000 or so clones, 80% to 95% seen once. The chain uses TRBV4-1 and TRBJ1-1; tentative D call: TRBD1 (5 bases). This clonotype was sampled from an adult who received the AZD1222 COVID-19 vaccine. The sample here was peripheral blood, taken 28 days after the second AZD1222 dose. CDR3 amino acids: CASSQDLRVVGTEAFF. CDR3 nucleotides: TGCGCCAGCAGCCAGGACCTCAGGGTAGTTGGTACTGAAGCTTTCTTT.